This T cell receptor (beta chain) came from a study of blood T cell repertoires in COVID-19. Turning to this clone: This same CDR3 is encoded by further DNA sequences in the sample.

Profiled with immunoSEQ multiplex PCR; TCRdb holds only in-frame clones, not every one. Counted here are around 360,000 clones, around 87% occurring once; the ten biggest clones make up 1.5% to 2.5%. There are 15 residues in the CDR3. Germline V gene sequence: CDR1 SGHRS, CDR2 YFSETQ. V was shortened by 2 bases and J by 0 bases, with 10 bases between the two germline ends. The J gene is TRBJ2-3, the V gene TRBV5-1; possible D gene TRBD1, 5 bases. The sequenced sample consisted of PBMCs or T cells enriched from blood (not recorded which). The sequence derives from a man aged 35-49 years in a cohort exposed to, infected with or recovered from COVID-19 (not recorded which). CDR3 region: CASSFKGSSTDTQYF. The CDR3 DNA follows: TGCGCCAGCAGCTTTAAGGGGTCTAGCACAGATACGCAGTATTTT.